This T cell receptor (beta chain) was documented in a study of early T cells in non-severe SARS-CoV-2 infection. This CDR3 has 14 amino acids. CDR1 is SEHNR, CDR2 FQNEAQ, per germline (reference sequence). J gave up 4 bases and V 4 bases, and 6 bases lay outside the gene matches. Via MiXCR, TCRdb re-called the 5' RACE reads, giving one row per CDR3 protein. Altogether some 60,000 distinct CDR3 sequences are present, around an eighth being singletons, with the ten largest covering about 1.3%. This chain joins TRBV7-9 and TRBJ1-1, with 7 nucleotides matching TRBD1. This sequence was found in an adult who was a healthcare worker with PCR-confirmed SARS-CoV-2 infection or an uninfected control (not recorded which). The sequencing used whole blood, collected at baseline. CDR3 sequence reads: CASSSLQGSTEAFF. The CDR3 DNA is TGTGCCAGCAGCTCGCTACAGGGGAGCACTGAAGCTTTCTTT. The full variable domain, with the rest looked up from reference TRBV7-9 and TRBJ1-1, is DTGVSQNPRHKITKRGQNVTFRCDPISEHNRLYWYRQTLGQGPEFLTYFQNEAQLEKSRLLSDRFSAERPKGSFSTLEIQRTEQGDSAMYLCASSSLQGSTEAFFGQGTRLTVV.